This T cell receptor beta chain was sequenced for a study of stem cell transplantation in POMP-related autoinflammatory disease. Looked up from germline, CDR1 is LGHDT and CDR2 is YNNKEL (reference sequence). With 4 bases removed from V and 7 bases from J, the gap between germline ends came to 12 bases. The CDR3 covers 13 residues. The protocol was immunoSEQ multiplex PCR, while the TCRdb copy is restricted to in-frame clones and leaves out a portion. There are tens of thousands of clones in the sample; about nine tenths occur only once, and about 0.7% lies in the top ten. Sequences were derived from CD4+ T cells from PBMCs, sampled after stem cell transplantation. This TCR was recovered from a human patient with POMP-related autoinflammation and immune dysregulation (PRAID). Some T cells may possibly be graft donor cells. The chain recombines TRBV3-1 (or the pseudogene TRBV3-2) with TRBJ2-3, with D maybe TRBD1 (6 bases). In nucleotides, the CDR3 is TGTGCCAGCAGCCTACAGGGATCCAATACGCAGTATTTT. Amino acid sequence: CASSLQGSNTQYF.